The 27 T cell receptor beta chains listed next were all sequenced from one sample in a study of T cells in Graves' hyperthyroidism and ophthalmopathy. It was RNA transcripts that yielded the amplified TCR beta CDR3 regions. During a first-round RT-PCR of the TCR CDR3, the HTBI primer set was used. TCRdb re-called the multiplex PCR reads through MiXCR, storing one row per CDR3 protein. The sample consists of a few hundred thousand distinct CDR3 sequences, roughly 50% of them appearing once. What was sequenced was peripheral blood or thyroid tissue (not recorded which). The receptors were gathered from a woman aged 18-29 years with Graves' hyperthyroidism.

J is TRBJ2-7 and V is TRBV7-4; 9 bases are shared with TRBD1. Germline assignment: CDR1 SGHVT and CDR2 SQSDAQ. Trimming removed 5 bases from V and 7 bases from J; junction bases left unmatched: 6. This CDR3 contains 13 residues. The CDR3 DNA follows: TGTGCCAGCAGCACCCAGACAGGGGGTGAGCAGTACTTC. This gives the protein CASSTQTGGEQYF. The variable domain in full, with the rest retrieved from reference TRBV7-4 and TRBJ2-7, is GAGVSQSPRYKVAKRGRDVALRCDSISGHVTLYWYRQTLGQGSEVLTYSQSDAQRDKSGRPSGRFSAERPERSVSTLKIQRTEQGDSAVYLCASSTQTGGEQYFGPGTRLTVT.

The chain joins TRBV7-3 to TRBJ2-7; 9 nucleotides match TRBD1. Germline loops: CDR1 SGHTA, CDR2 FQGTGA. The junction had 7 bases not matched to a gene; V was cut back by 5 bases and J by 5 bases. This CDR3 spans 14 amino acids. This CDR3 is CASSPRDRADEQYF. CDR3 sequence (DNA): TGTGCCAGCAGCCCTCGGGACAGGGCCGACGAGCAGTACTTC.

Only a few counts were recorded for this clonotype. The chain carries TRBV24-1 and TRBJ2-3; maybe TRBD1 (6 bases). This CDR3 contains 13 residues. Trimming stripped 4 bases from V and 7 bases from J, with 11 bases between. Germline V gene lookup returns CDR1 KGHDR and CDR2 SFDVKD. Here the CDR3 DNA reads TGTGCCACCAGTGAAGGGACAACGAATACGCAGTATTTT. Its translation: CATSEGTTNTQYF.

The chain combines TRBV7-2 with TRBJ1-6; no clear D gene. There are 12 residues in the CDR3. V was clipped by 5 bases and J by 15 bases, with 14 bases between them. Germline V gene lookup returns CDR1 SGHTA and CDR2 FQGNSA. The DNA for the CDR3 is TGTGCCAGCAGCCTCCTGGGTGAAATCCTCCACTTT. The encoded protein is CASSLLGEILHF.

V is TRBV7-9 and J is TRBJ2-6; D ambiguous. Germline CDR1 and CDR2: SEHNR and FQNEAQ (reference sequence). The CDR3 runs to 13 residues. The V gene lost 10 bases and the J gene lost 0 bases, with 7 bases spanning the gap. CDR3 region: CATRLSGANVLTF. The CDR3 DNA is TGTGCCACCCGCCTCTCTGGGGCCAACGTCCTGACTTTC. Filled out from reference TRBV7-9 and TRBJ2-6, the complete variable domain reads DTGVSQNPRHKITKRGQNVTFRCDPISEHNRLYWYRQTLGQGPEFLTYFQNEAQLEKSRLLSDRFSAERPKGSFSTLEIQRTEQGDSAMYLCATRLSGANVLTFGAGSRLTVL.

In this sample, this clonotype turned up many times. This chain joins TRBV29-1 and TRBJ2-7, with a tentative D call TRBD2 (6 bases). V was pared by 5 bases and J by 6 bases, with 17 bases between. The CDR3 runs to 13 residues. Germline-derived CDR1 and CDR2 are SQVTM and ANQGSEA. The CDR3 loop is CSVTGGALSEQYF. For the CDR3, the DNA is TGCAGCGTTACTGGCGGGGCCCTTAGCGAGCAGTACTTC.

This clonotype was recorded many times. One end of the junction is discordant with germline, which a read error may explain. This sequence joins TRBV5-1 and TRBJ1-2, with TRBD1 matching over 10 bases. Germline CDR1 SGHRS, CDR2 YFSETQ. The CDR3 is 13 amino acids. This CDR3 is CASSPGTGDGYTF. DNA for the CDR3: TGTGCCAGCAGCCCCGGGACAGGGGACGGCTACACCTTC.

In its sample, this clonotype was seen a few times. J is TRBJ2-2 and V is TRBV7-6; 10 bases are shared with TRBD2. CDR3 length: 18 residues. With V trimmed by 4 bases and J by 2 bases, 10 bases remained unmatched. CDR1 and CDR2 from the germline V gene are SGHVS and FNYEAQ. The CDR3 DNA is TGTGCCAGCAGCTCCGCCGGGACTAGCGTGATTAACACCGGGGAGCTGTTTTTT. Translated: CASSSAGTSVINTGELFF.

This clonotype was counted once. The J gene is TRBJ1-4, the V gene TRBV10-3; D is undetermined. Trimming pared 10 bases from V and 6 bases from J, leaving 12 bases between. Per germline, CDR1 ENHRY and CDR2 SYGVKD. There are 12 residues in the CDR3. CDR3 nucleotide sequence: TGTGCCACCGGTTTTCTGGATGAAAAACTGTTTTTT. As protein: CATGFLDEKLFF.

The chain employs TRBV2 and TRBJ2-3, with a possible D match to TRBD2 (6 bases). CDR1 SNHLY and CDR2 FYNNEI come from the germline V gene. CDR3 length equals 17 residues. V lost 2 bases and J lost 3, with 18 bases in between. The DNA for the CDR3 is TGTGCCAGCAGTGAACAACCCTCCGCGGGAAGAACAGATACGCAGTATTTT. It yields the protein CASSEQPSAGRTDTQYF.

This clonotype was found many times. This chain connects TRBV15 to TRBJ2-7, with D possibly being TRBD1 (5 bases). Germline V gene lookup returns CDR1 LNHNV and CDR2 YYDKDF (reference sequence). CDR3 size: 12 residues. Trimming cost V 0 bases and J 5 bases, with 5 bases left between them. For the CDR3, the DNA is TGTGCCACCAGCAGAGACAGGGACGAGCAGTACTTC. Translated: CATSRDRDEQYF.

On this clonotype itself: Its ends do not fully match the called genes, so a read error is possible. The chain recombines TRBV29-1 with TRBJ1-1; a possible D gene is TRBD1 (5 bases). The CDR3 is 12 residues long. CDR1 and CDR2 from the germline V gene are SQVTM and ANQGSEA. DNA for the CDR3: TGCAGCGTTACACCCTGGGGCACTAAAGCTTTCTTT. Protein product: CSVTPWGTKAFF.

This clonotype was seen ten or more times. This rearrangement joins TRBV15 to TRBJ1-2; 8 nucleotides line up with TRBD1. Germline V gene data show CDR1 as LNHNV and CDR2 as YYDKDF (reference sequence). The CDR3 contains 14 residues. V was clipped by 2 bases and J by 7 bases; unmatched bases: 6. The DNA of the CDR3 is TGTGCCACCAGCAGATGGACAGGGACCATTGGCTACACCTTC. Translating it yields CATSRWTGTIGYTF.

This chain uses TRBV20-1 with TRBJ2-7, with TRBD1 matching over 7 bases. Trimming took 6 bases from V and 6 from J; bases not matched to a gene: 8. The germline V gene encodes CDR1 DFQATT and CDR2 SNEGSKA (reference sequence). CDR3 length: 12 amino acids. The CDR3 loop reads CSAAKQGSEQYF. DNA of the CDR3: TGCAGTGCCGCAAAACAGGGGTCCGAGCAGTACTTC.

This sequence joins TRBV7-3 and TRBJ2-7; TRBD2 aligns across 9 bases. Germline V CDR1 and CDR2: SGHTA, FQGTGA. The V gene end was trimmed by 6 bases and the J gene end by 0 bases; junction bases not matched to a gene: 12. The CDR3 loop spans 17 amino acids. CDR3 sequence reads: CASRDFLTSGNSYEQYF. The CDR3 bases are TGTGCCAGCAGAGACTTTTTGACTAGCGGAAACTCCTACGAGCAGTACTTC.

This clonotype has a handful of counts. The chain combines TRBV5-1 with TRBJ1-3; D gene ambiguous. The germline CDR1 and CDR2 sequences are SGHRS and YFSETQ. The CDR3 contains 14 residues. The V end lost 0 bases, the J end lost 4 bases, and 8 bases lay between the germline ends. Written as DNA, the CDR3 is TGCGCCAGCAGCTTGGTTGGAGGCGGAAACACCATATATTTT. It translates to CASSLVGGGNTIYF.

This chain connects TRBV11-2 to TRBJ2-7; tentatively, D is TRBD1 (5 bases). The germline V gene encodes CDR1 SGHAT and CDR2 FQNNGV. Trimming cost V 1 base and J 1 base, with 14 bases left between them. CDR3 length: 16 residues. The CDR3 DNA reads TGTGCCAGCAGCTTAGGTAGACAGACCCTTTCCTACGAGCAGTACTTC. Its translation is CASSLGRQTLSYEQYF.

A word on this clonotype: The germline gene is not matched at one end of the junction; a read error may be the cause. The chain carries TRBV10-3 and TRBJ1-2; a possible D gene is TRBD1 (5 bases). The CDR3 sequence is 13 residues long. Germline V CDR1 and CDR2: ENHRY, SYGVKD. CDR3 residues: CAITLGGNYSYTF. For the CDR3, the DNA is TGTGCCATCACCCTCGGGGGGAACTATAGCTACACCTTC.

This chain joins TRBV9 and TRBJ1-2; a possible D gene is TRBD1 (5 bases). This CDR3 contains 15 residues. Germline V CDR1 and CDR2: SGDLS, YYNGEE. V lost 10 bases and J lost 6, with 25 bases in between. This CDR3 reads CAWSVQEGRRNGYTF. DNA of the CDR3: TGTGCCTGGAGTGTACAGGAGGGGCGAAGAAATGGCTACACCTTC. Full variable domain (rest looked up from reference TRBV9 and TRBJ1-2): DSGVTQTPKHLITATGQRVTLRCSPRSGDLSVYWYQQSLDQGLQFLIQYYNGEERAKGNILERFSAQQFPDLHSELNLSSLELGDSALYFCAWSVQEGRRNGYTFGSGTRLTVV.

The chain joins TRBV4-1 to TRBJ1-5; 9 nucleotides match TRBD1. Germline CDR1 reads MGHRA; CDR2 reads YSYEKL. V gave up 4 bases and J gave up 6 bases; unmatched junction bases: 10. CDR3 length: 16 residues. CDR3 sequence reads: CASSPLPGQGAQPQHF. CDR3 nucleotide sequence: TGCGCCAGCAGCCCCCTCCCGGGACAGGGAGCTCAGCCCCAGCATTTT.

This clonotype was counted a few times. V is TRBV11-1 and J is TRBJ2-5, with TRBD2 matching over 10 bases. The J call may not be correct, given that the DNA end is closer to TRBJ2-7. This CDR3 has 15 amino acids. Germline V gives CDR1 SGHAT, CDR2 FQDESV (reference sequence). The CDR3 coding sequence is TGTGCCAGCAGCGACGGACTAGCGGCGGACTACGAGCAGTACTTC. This encodes CASSDGLAADYEQYF.

V gene TRBV24-1 combines with J gene TRBJ2-2, with D hard to call. Looked up from germline, CDR1 is KGHDR and CDR2 is SFDVKD. The V end lost 6 bases, the J end lost 3 bases, and 16 bases lay between the germline ends. The CDR3 is 16 amino acids. In DNA, the CDR3 is TGTGCCACCAGTAAGAGTGACCACCCAGACACCGGGGAGCTGTTTTTT. This translates into CATSKSDHPDTGELFF.

A note on this clonotype: Mismatch with germline at one junction end may stem from a read error. V usage is TRBV24-1 and J usage is TRBJ1-2, with TRBD1 as a possible D gene (6 bases). This CDR3 contains 14 residues. Germline assignment: CDR1 KGHDR and CDR2 SFDVKD. The CDR3 protein is CASSDSGEVYGYTF. The CDR3 bases are TGTGCCAGCAGTGATTCAGGGGAGGTCTATGGCTACACCTTC.

This sequence joins TRBV10-3 and TRBJ2-7, with D maybe TRBD1 (5 bases). The CDR3 loop spans 13 amino acids. Germline V lookup: CDR1 ENHRY, CDR2 SYGVKD. Trimming cost V 5 bases and J 5 bases, with 13 bases left between them. The CDR3 sequence is CAISPDVGDEQYF. In nucleotides, the CDR3 is TGTGCCATCAGTCCTGATGTAGGGGACGAGCAGTACTTC.

The chain is built from TRBV6-2 or TRBV6-3 and TRBJ1-6, with D unresolved. The CDR3 extends over 15 amino acids. Germline CDR1 and CDR2: MNHEY and SVGEGT. Trimming removed 1 base at V and 8 bases at J, with 12 bases between. CDR3 nucleotide sequence: TGTGCCAGCAGTTACTGGGCGGCCCCGGATTCACCCCTCCACTTT. Residues: CASSYWAAPDSPLHF.

CDR3: CASSPGQNYNSPLHF. The CDR3 DNA sequence: TGTGCCAGCAGCCCGGGACAGAACTATAATTCACCCCTCCACTTT. The chain links TRBV5-8 to TRBJ1-6, with 7 bases aligning to TRBD1. The CDR3 extends over 15 amino acids. CDR1 is SGHTS, CDR2 YDEGEE, per germline. J lost 3 bases, V lost 4 bases, and 4 bases had no gene match.

About this clonotype: The junction departs from the called germline gene at one end, perhaps through a read error. The chain couples TRBV24-1 to TRBJ1-1; 7 bases line up with TRBD1. CDR1 is KGHDR and CDR2 is SFDVKD in the germline V gene. The CDR3 totals 15 residues. The CDR3 protein is CASSYRIQGDAEAFF. CDR3 nucleotides: TGTGCCAGCAGTTACCGGATCCAGGGGGATGCTGAAGCTTTCTTT.